This T cell receptor beta chain appears in the sequencing data of a study of spatial heterogeneity in lung cancer. Study-wide background: An average of more than ten raw reads was observed per unique TCR and UMI combination.

Every molecule of TCR cDNA had its own unique molecular identifier. TCRdb reprocessed the 5' RACE reads via MiXCR and lists one record per CDR3 protein. The data contain 6,000 or so distinct CDR3 sequences, approximately 12% of them singletons. By share of the sample, this clonotype is large. As for time point: sample taken at primary tumor resection. Unsorted tumor, nontumor lung tissue or cryopreserved PBMC supplied the whole RNA. A total of approximately 77 untreated early-stage non-small cell lung cancer patients served as donors. Germline loops: CDR1 SNHLY, CDR2 FYNNEI. V lost 6 bases, J lost 6 bases, and 15 bases lay in between. The CDR3 runs 14 residues.

This chain uses TRBV2 with TRBJ1-5; possibly TRBD1 for D (5 bases). This specimen was normal lung tissue next to the tumor, taken at surgery. The sequence was obtained from a male donor with early-stage non-small cell lung cancer. The CDR3 DNA reads as TGTGCCAGCAGGGGGGGATCCGGTGGTCAGCCCCAGCATTTT. It yields the protein CASRGGSGGQPQHF.